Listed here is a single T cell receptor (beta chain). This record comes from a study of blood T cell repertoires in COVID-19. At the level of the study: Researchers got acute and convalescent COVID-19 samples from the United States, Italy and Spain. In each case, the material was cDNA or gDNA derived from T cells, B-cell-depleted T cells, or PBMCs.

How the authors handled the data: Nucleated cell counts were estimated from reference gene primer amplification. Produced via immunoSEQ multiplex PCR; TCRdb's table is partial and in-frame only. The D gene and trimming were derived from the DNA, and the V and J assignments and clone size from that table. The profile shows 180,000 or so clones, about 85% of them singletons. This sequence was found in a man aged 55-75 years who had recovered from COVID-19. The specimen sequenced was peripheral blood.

The CDR3 loop is CASSPSRDTFSTGELFF. For the CDR3, the DNA is TGTGCCAGCAGCCCATCCCGGGACACATTTTCCACCGGGGAGCTGTTTTTT. The chain recombines TRBV7-2 with TRBJ2-2; D is perhaps TRBD1 (6 bases). Per germline, CDR1 SGHTA and CDR2 FQGNSA. The CDR3 spans 17 residues. V lost 5 bases, J lost 4 bases, and 20 bases lay in between.